These 7 T cell receptor beta chains originate from one sample sequenced in a study of shared clonotypes between healthy human individuals (dated by TCRdb to 2020 to 2022). Library method: the immunoSEQ multiplex PCR assay. TCRdb took this table from immuneACCESS and kept in-frame rearrangements with V and J called. Such tables lack part of the clones; where checked against another copy, unresolved V genes explain under half of the gap, and the rest is unexplained. The sample table records over a million clones; 65% to 75% of these occur just once. The ten largest clonotypes hold nearly 1.5% of the sample. Sequencing input: memory CD4+ T cells sorted from blood. The sample's cell subset or site label, decoded: CD45RA-negative fraction. The source is a man between 18 and 29 years old in good health.

This chain uses TRBV10-3 with TRBJ2-7; TRBD1 matches 7 bases. V shed 3 bases and J 5 bases; nucleotides not matched to a gene: 1. CDR1 and CDR2 from the germline V gene are ENHRY and SYGVKD. The CDR3 contains 12 residues. The chain's CDR3 is CAISEDRDEQYF. The DNA for the CDR3 is TGTGCCATCAGTGAAGACAGGGACGAGCAGTACTTC.

The chain has TRBV5-4 and TRBJ2-5, with D possibly being TRBD2 (6 bases). The length of the CDR3 is 14 residues. The germline V gene has CDR1 SGHNT and CDR2 YYREEE (reference sequence). V was pared by 3 bases and J by 1 base, with 10 bases between. The CDR3 spells CASSSRGFQETQYF. The CDR3 region has the DNA TGTGCCAGCAGCTCCCGGGGGTTCCAAGAGACCCAGTACTTC.

The genes are TRBV27 and TRBJ1-5, with D unresolved. CDR3 length: 13 amino acids. Germline values: CDR1 MNHEY, CDR2 SMNVEV (reference sequence). V dropped 3 bases and J dropped 7 bases, with 10 bases sitting between them. CDR3 amino acids: CASSLRVEQPQHF. As DNA, the CDR3 is TGTGCCAGCAGTTTGAGGGTTGAACAGCCCCAGCATTTT.

This clone was seen many times. The J gene is TRBJ2-7, the V gene TRBV11-2; TRBD2 agrees at 10 bases. CDR1 and CDR2 (germline): SGHAT, FQNNGV. The J segment lost 0 bases and the V segment lost 0 bases, leaving 5 bases of the junction unmatched. The CDR3 is made up of 17 amino acids. The CDR3 sequence is CASSLDSASGSSYEQYF. For the CDR3, the DNA is TGTGCCAGCAGCTTAGATTCGGCTAGCGGGAGCTCCTACGAGCAGTACTTC.

This clone was detected a few times. This chain links TRBV2 with TRBJ1-5, with D unresolved. Trimming took off 6 bases at V and 1 base at J, with 13 bases between the two ends. Germline assignment: CDR1 SNHLY and CDR2 FYNNEI. This CDR3 comprises 15 residues. CDR3 loop: CASSPHLPSNQPQHF. CDR3 sequence (DNA): TGTGCCAGCAGCCCACACCTTCCAAGCAATCAGCCCCAGCATTTT.

The chain employs TRBV7-2 and TRBJ2-2, with TRBD1 as a possible D gene (6 bases). With 5 bases removed from V and 3 bases from J, the gap between germline ends came to 16 bases. CDR1 and CDR2 (germline): SGHTA, FQGNSA. The CDR3 is 16 residues long. CDR3 coding DNA: TGTGCCAGCAGCCAAAACAGGGTGGGCGACACCGGGGAGCTGTTTTTT. It translates to CASSQNRVGDTGELFF.

In its sample, this clone was seen once. The rearrangement uses TRBV2 and TRBJ2-7; D tentatively fits TRBD1 or TRBD2 (5 bases each). The CDR3 length is 11 residues. The germline CDR1 and CDR2 sequences are SNHLY and FYNNEI. Trimming pared 7 bases from V and 9 bases from J, leaving 13 bases between. The CDR3 loop reads CASTPGPGQYF. CDR3 nucleotide sequence: TGTGCCAGCACCCCGGGGCCTGGGCAGTACTTC.